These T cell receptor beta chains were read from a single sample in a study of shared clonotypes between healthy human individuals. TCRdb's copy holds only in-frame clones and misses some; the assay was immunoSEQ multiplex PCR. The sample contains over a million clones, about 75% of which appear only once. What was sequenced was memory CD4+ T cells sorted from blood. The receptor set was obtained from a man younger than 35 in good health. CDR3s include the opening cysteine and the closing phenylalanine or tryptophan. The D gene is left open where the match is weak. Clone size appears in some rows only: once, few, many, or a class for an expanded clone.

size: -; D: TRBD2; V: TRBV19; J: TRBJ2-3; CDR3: CGSGLANTDTQYF; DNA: TGTGGTAGCGGACTAGCGAACACAGATACGCAGTATTTT
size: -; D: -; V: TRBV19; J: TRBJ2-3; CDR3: CASSNGQSLTDTQYF; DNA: TGTGCCAGTAGTAATGGACAGTCACTTACAGATACGCAGTATTTT
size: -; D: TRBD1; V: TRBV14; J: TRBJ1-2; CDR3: CASSLFLTGEGYTF; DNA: TGTGCCAGCAGCCTCTTTCTCACAGGGGAAGGCTACACCTTC
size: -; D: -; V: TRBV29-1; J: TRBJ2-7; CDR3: CSVEERSYEQYF; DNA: TGCAGCGTTGAAGAGCGGTCCTACGAGCAGTACTTC
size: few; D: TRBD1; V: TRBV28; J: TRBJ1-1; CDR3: CASSSPRDRVYTEAFF; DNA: TGTGCCAGCAGTAGTCCTCGGGACAGGGTATACACTGAAGCTTTCTTT
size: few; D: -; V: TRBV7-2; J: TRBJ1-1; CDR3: CASAIRAGNTEAFF; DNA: TGTGCCAGCGCCATCCGGGCGGGCAACACTGAAGCTTTCTTT
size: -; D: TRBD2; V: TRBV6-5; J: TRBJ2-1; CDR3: CASSAGGEQFF; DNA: TGTGCCAGCAGCGCGGGGGGTGAGCAGTTCTTC
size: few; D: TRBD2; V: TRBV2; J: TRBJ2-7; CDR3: CASSAERTSGTEQYF; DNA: TGTGCCAGCAGTGCCGAGCGGACTAGCGGGACCGAGCAGTACTTC
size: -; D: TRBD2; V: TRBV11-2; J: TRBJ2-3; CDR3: CASRETSGGKTDTQYF; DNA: TGTGCCAGCAGGGAGACTAGCGGGGGTAAAACAGATACGCAGTATTTT
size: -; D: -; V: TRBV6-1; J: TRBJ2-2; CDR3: CASSVVTNTGELFF; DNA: TGTGCCAGCAGTGTTGTGACGAACACCGGGGAGCTGTTTTTT
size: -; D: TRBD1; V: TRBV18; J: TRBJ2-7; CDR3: CASSPPGQYKQYF; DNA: TGTGCCAGCTCACCACCGGGACAGTATAAGCAGTACTTC
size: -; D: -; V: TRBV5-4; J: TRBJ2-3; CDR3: CASSLGAPSTDTQYF; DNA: TGTGCCAGCAGCCTTGGGGCCCCTAGCACAGATACGCAGTATTTT
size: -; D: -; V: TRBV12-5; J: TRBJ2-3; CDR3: CASGQQGFGDTQYF; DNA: TGTGCTAGTGGTCAACAGGGTTTTGGGGATACGCAGTATTTT
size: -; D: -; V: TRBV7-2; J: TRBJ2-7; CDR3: CASSLRQSYEQYF; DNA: TGTGCCAGCAGCTTGAGACAATCGTACGAGCAGTACTTC
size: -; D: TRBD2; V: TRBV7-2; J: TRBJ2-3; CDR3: CASSLTGIAGGGDTQYF; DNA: TGTGCCAGCAGCTTAACGGGAATAGCGGGAGGCGGAGATACGCAGTATTTT